The sample holds a few counts of the clone carrying this T cell receptor beta chain. Clones were read by immunoSEQ multiplex PCR, and TCRdb kept only the in-frame ones, dropping some. The data hold approximately 150,000 clones, with 60% to 85% observed a single time. The record originates from a study of blood T cell repertoires in COVID-19. About the study: Whether acute or convalescent, the COVID-19 samples came from the United States, Italy and Spain. In each case, the material was cDNA or gDNA derived from T cells, B-cell-depleted T cells, or PBMCs.

With V trimmed by 4 bases and J by 2 bases, 13 bases remained unmatched. Germline V gene lookup returns CDR1 LNHDA and CDR2 SQIVND (reference sequence). The length of the CDR3 is 17 residues. This TCR was recovered from a woman between 55 and 75 years old with acute or convalescent COVID-19. The chain links TRBV19 to TRBJ2-5, with 7 bases fitting TRBD1. Sequencing used peripheral blood. The CDR3 sequence: CASSRTTGARGQETQYF. The CDR3 bases are TGTGCCAGTAGTAGAACCACAGGGGCCCGGGGACAAGAGACCCAGTACTTC.